This T cell receptor (beta chain) is drawn from a study of blood T cell repertoires in COVID-19. Study-level background: PBMCs, B-cell-depleted T cells, or T cells provided the cDNA or gDNA that made up the material.

In the authors' workflow: How many nucleated cells were present was estimated from reference gene primer amplification. The data were produced by immunoSEQ multiplex PCR, yet TCRdb's version contains in-frame clones alone and is incomplete. Clone size and the V and J calls come from that table; the DNA yielded D and trimming. The table has 200,000 to 300,000 clones, about 88% seen once. Recruited during active infection, patients (from Seattle) were subsequently followed longitudinally. Germline CDR1 KGHSH, CDR2 LQKENI. V lost 0 bases and J lost 6; bases outside the gene matches: 1. This CDR3 spans 13 amino acids.

The sequence was collected from a woman in her fifties or sixties with COVID-19, enrolled during active disease. Sequencing input: peripheral blood. The genes are TRBV18 and TRBJ1-2; the match to TRBD1 covers 7 bases. The DNA for the CDR3 is TGTGCCAGCTCACCACCGACAGGGAATGGCTACACCTTC. Its translation: CASSPPTGNGYTF.